The entry below gives a single T cell receptor beta chain sequence along with its context. No antigen is known for it. Base qualities are not recorded, but no much larger clone differs from it by a single base. Using the deep immunoSEQ assay, multiplex PCR amplified TCR CDR3 regions from genomic DNA. Extracted genomic DNA from each cell subset was distributed evenly across all wells of several immunoSEQ 96-well plates, and each plate was treated as a replicate. For unsorted PBMC, each replicate PCR was loaded with roughly 330 ng genomic DNA, equivalent to 30,000 or so T cell genomes. Ten immunoSEQ deep assay plates were used to sequence unsorted PBMC genomic DNA. Purified libraries were quantified with a Qubit 3.0 fluorometer, sized on a Bioanalyzer 2100, and re-quantified with the KAPA Library Quantification kit. Every immunoSEQ 96-well plate was sequenced on a separate single-read 150-cycle Illumina NextSeq 550 flow cell. The source study handled its data this way. The immunoSEQ output contained only junctional sequences without quality scores, so filtering could not match that applied to full-length reads. To assign V/J genes and CDR3, sequences were annotated against IMGT germline references using PyIR, a Python wrapper for IgBLAST v1.9. Reads were removed for weak V/J assignments (E-value above 1e-6), missing CDR3, stop codons, out-of-frame junctions, or ambiguous translated residues. A V3J clonotype was defined by an identical inferred V gene, J gene, and CDR3 amino acid sequence. The percentage overlap between two repertoires was calculated by dividing the number of shared unique clonotypes by the size of the smaller repertoire. Three approaches were used to assess repertoire richness: RTK rarefaction, the Chao1 estimator, and Recon v2.1 estimates of unobserved clonotypes. This is the immuneACCESS table as TCRdb keeps it, with only in-frame sequences that have V and J called. A part of the clones is gone; compared with another copy, unresolved V genes explain less than half, and the rest is unexplained. V, J and clone size are those of that table, while D and trimming were read from the DNA. This sample comprises hundreds of thousands of clones, about 80% of them detected only once. The biggest ten clones account for about 12% of the sample.

V loses 7 bases at its end and J loses 7 bases; junction bases beyond the gene matches: 13. Sequences SQVTM (CDR1) and ANQGSEA (CDR2) are obtained from the germline V gene. From the cysteine through the phenylalanine, the CDR3 covers 16 amino acids. Only the CDR3 part of the read is kept: 48 bases, read in frame from the first base. The donors were healthy, HIV-negative adults who had no recently reported acute infections or vaccinations. All donors were Caucasian adults living in Nashville, Tennessee, USA. In the unsorted samples, 87 million or so PBMCs were counted, and genomic DNA was extracted using the QIAamp DNA Blood Mini kit. Blood was collected by leukapheresis, and PBMCs were isolated by Ficoll-Histopaque density gradient centrifugation and then cryopreserved in liquid nitrogen vapor phase. The data were taken from a study of shared clonotypes between healthy human individuals (dated by TCRdb to about 2020). About the investigation overall: Three men and two women, aged 18 to 49 years, made up the cohort. The study deeply sequenced blood TCR repertoires of about 5 healthy adults to estimate repertoire size and the extent of clonotype sharing between individuals. Different laboratories and diverse techniques were used to prepare libraries and sequence TCR repertoires, to increase sequencing depth and limit assay-specific biases. Leukapheresis yielded between about 0.8 and 8.9 billion PBMCs per donor. Overall study outcomes, separate from this receptor: The genetic and exposure-history diversity represented was limited by the small number of donors. Sampling was restricted to blood, and TCR repertoires in tissues likely differ from the TCR repertoires found in blood. Based on pairwise subsampling, the degree of clonotype sharing among donors was expected to be affected by sequencing depth.

This clonotype was obtained from a woman between 40 and 55 years old in good health. Some clones in this sample may be carry-over from other donors' samples. Source material: PBMCs. The rearrangement combines TRBV29-1 with TRBJ2-1, and 13 junction bases match TRBD2. CDR3 reads: CSGSHVGLAGLNEQFF. The sequenced DNA: TGCAGCGGCTCCCATGTGGGACTAGCGGGATTAAATGAGCAGTTCTTC.